The rows below give T cell receptor beta chains drawn from one sample of a study of blood T cell repertoires in COVID-19. Some clones are missing from TCRdb's copy, which holds only in-frame ones; the method was immunoSEQ multiplex PCR. The sample consists of about 260,000 clones, approximately 80% of them appearing once. Sequencing was performed on peripheral blood. The receptor set was obtained from a woman aged 80 or over with acute or convalescent COVID-19. Each CDR3 is given without its conserved first and last residue. Fields, in order: CDR3 protein, V gene, J gene.

CDR3: AISAGSPGTAPSGNTIY
V: TRBV10-3
J: TRBJ1-3

CDR3: ASSQLVGTSGLSTDTQY
V: TRBV3-1/TRBV3-2
J: TRBJ2-3

CDR3: ASSQDGAGGTQPQH
V: TRBV4-1
J: TRBJ1-5

CDR3: ASSQNSISYEQY
V: TRBV6-6
J: TRBJ2-7

CDR3: ASSVYRDREGGYT
V: TRBV21-1
J: TRBJ1-2

CDR3: ASRKGTVKVTEAF
V: TRBV6-5
J: TRBJ1-1

CDR3: ASSMGHGNEKLF
V: TRBV7-6
J: TRBJ1-4

CDR3: ASSPSGTKGDTQY
V: TRBV5-4
J: TRBJ2-3

CDR3: SASGTSGGSFTDTQY
V: TRBV29-1
J: TRBJ2-3

CDR3: ATSRRRTSGRVDEQY
V: TRBV15
J: TRBJ2-7

CDR3: ASSGTSGTYNEQF
V: TRBV7-2
J: TRBJ2-1

CDR3: ASSASRRVSETQY
V: TRBV9
J: TRBJ2-5

CDR3: ASTTPTGLSAEAF
V: TRBV19
J: TRBJ1-1

CDR3: ASSQGSGYGYT
V: TRBV11-3
J: TRBJ1-2

CDR3: ASSISGGDGTQY
V: TRBV5-4
J: TRBJ2-5

CDR3: ASSFPGIAVTDTQY
V: TRBV5-1
J: TRBJ2-3

CDR3: ASSQDKGRGYT
V: TRBV3-1/TRBV3-2
J: TRBJ1-2

CDR3: ASSLFPRTGSYNEQF
V: TRBV7-2
J: TRBJ2-1

CDR3: ASSPGQGAMGYGYT
V: TRBV5-4
J: TRBJ1-2

CDR3: ASSFGRGQGYT
V: TRBV12-3/TRBV12-4
J: TRBJ1-2

CDR3: ASRPQRGGSGELF
V: TRBV2
J: TRBJ2-2

CDR3: ASRQLAGAYEQY
V: TRBV5-6
J: TRBJ2-7

CDR3: ASSPAGGSGPQH
V: TRBV5-1
J: TRBJ1-5

CDR3: ASSPTKGQGLETQY
V: TRBV7-3
J: TRBJ2-5

CDR3: ASSSLSGGTTDTQY
V: TRBV7-6
J: TRBJ2-3

CDR3: ASRLGRWEKLF
V: TRBV28
J: TRBJ1-4

CDR3: ASRGGRNEQF
V: TRBV12-3/TRBV12-4
J: TRBJ2-1

CDR3: ATSREPTGRVRTEAF
V: TRBV15
J: TRBJ1-1

CDR3: ASSSGYYRVEETQY
V: TRBV7-2
J: TRBJ2-5

CDR3: ASSIGQVSNQPQH
V: TRBV19
J: TRBJ1-5

CDR3: ASSYEVTTTPLSGANVLT
V: TRBV6-2/TRBV6-3
J: TRBJ2-6

CDR3: ASSYGGTVEAF
V: TRBV6-5
J: TRBJ1-1

CDR3: ATSASGGGYEQY
V: TRBV24-1
J: TRBJ2-7

CDR3: ASSSHLRTENNSPLH
V: TRBV7-2
J: TRBJ1-6

CDR3: ASSIAGQAVQPQH
V: TRBV5-8
J: TRBJ1-5

CDR3: STGDIYTEAF
V: TRBV29-1
J: TRBJ1-1